Reported below is one T cell receptor (beta chain). Its antigen is unidentified. The data stem from a study of CXCR3-negative and CXCR3-positive naive CD8 T cells. The CDR3 consists of 13 residues. Each TRB cDNA library was prepared by 5' RACE (with UMI labels). TCRdb re-analyzed the 5' RACE reads; it lists each CDR3 protein once, without DNA. The sample features about 94,000 distinct CDR3 sequences, with almost 0.55% in its top ten. Study-level points and caveats: CXCR3-positive naive cells had more hydrophobic TRB CDR3s than CXCR3-negative naive cells. The majority of assays used fresh PBMCs, and CXCR3 expression partially decreased after cryopreservation. For memory CD8+ cells diversity was much lower, but both naive subsets had comparably high diversity.

The chain has TRBV12-3 or TRBV12-4 and TRBJ2-1; TCRdb gives TRBD2 as the D gene, but with no DNA this cannot be confirmed. The TCR was taken from a human donor in good health. Some clones in this sample may be carry-over from other donors' samples. Sequencing input: naive CXCR3+ CD8+ T cells from blood. Subset in this sample: CD45RO-CCR7+CD27+CD95- naive CD8+ T cells expressing CXCR3 (TNR3+). The CDR3 protein is CASSSGGAGEQFF.